What follows are 15 T cell receptor beta chains derived from one specimen sequenced in a study of T cells in localized non-small cell lung cancer. Using immunoSEQ multiplex PCR, the repertoire was profiled, and TCRdb retains in-frame clones only, with some absent. The sample contains tens of thousands of clones, 85% of which appear only once. The sequences come from PBMCs, collected before any cancer treatment. The receptors come from a woman aged 35 to 70 with stage II squamous cell lung carcinoma.

The rearrangement joins TRBV7-9 to TRBJ1-1, with D possibly being TRBD1 (6 bases). The germline CDR1 and CDR2 sequences are SEHNR and FQNEAQ (reference sequence). The V and J ends lost 3 bases and 9 bases respectively, with 23 bases between them. This CDR3 comprises 16 residues. DNA for the CDR3: TGTGCCAGCAGCTTGACCCCCCACCGGGGGCGTACCCAAGCTTTCTTT. It yields the protein CASSLTPHRGRTQAFF.

V gene TRBV4-2 combines with J gene TRBJ2-7; no firm D call. Germline CDR1 reads LGHNA; CDR2 reads YNFKEQ. V dropped 1 base and J dropped 0 bases, with 7 bases sitting between them. The CDR3 sequence is 14 residues long. The CDR3 loop reads CASSQGASSYEQYF. Written as DNA, the CDR3 is TGTGCCAGCAGCCAAGGGGCGAGCTCCTACGAGCAGTACTTC.

The chain uses TRBV19 and TRBJ1-5; no definite D call. Trimming stripped 10 bases from V and 5 bases from J, with 18 bases between. Germline assignment: CDR1 LNHDA and CDR2 SQIVND (reference sequence). The CDR3 has 14 amino acids. The CDR3 nucleotides read TGTGCCACCCAGTCGAATACCGCATATCAGCCCCAGCATTTT. This gives the protein CATQSNTAYQPQHF.

The chain employs TRBV20-1 and TRBJ2-3; 8 bases align to TRBD1. The CDR3 is 11 amino acids. Germline V CDR1 and CDR2: DFQATT, SNEGSKA (reference sequence). The junction had 0 bases not matched to a gene; V was cut back by 5 bases and J by 5 bases. The CDR3 sequence is CSAGQGDTQYF. The DNA of the CDR3 is TGCAGTGCTGGACAGGGAGATACGCAGTATTTT.

The chain couples TRBV30 to TRBJ2-1; D unresolved. The CDR3 consists of 14 residues. The germline CDR1 and CDR2 sequences are GTSNPN and SVGIG (reference sequence). Deletions cut 4 bases from V and 6 bases from J, with 16 bases between. The CDR3 bases are TGTGCCTGGAACACTTGGGTCCCTTCCAATGAGCAGTTCTTC. Amino acid sequence: CAWNTWVPSNEQFF.

This chain uses TRBV7-2 with TRBJ1-2, with unresolved D. Trimming stripped 5 bases from V and 6 bases from J, with 16 bases between. CDR1 and CDR2 (germline): SGHTA, FQGNSA. The CDR3 is made up of 14 amino acids. The CDR3 reads CASSPLLGRDGYTF. Here the CDR3 DNA reads TGTGCCAGCAGCCCGCTTTTAGGGAGAGATGGCTACACCTTC.

This clone has only one observation. CDR3 DNA: TGCGCCAGCAGTGAGCTTAACACTGAAGCTTTCTTT. Translating gives CASSELNTEAFF. The genes are TRBV10-2 and TRBJ1-1, with D unclear. Trimming stripped 2 bases from V and 2 bases from J, with 3 bases between. The CDR3 extends over 12 amino acids. Germline V lookup: CDR1 WSHSY, CDR2 SAAADI.

This rearrangement joins TRBV19 to TRBJ2-7; D possibly uses TRBD1 or TRBD2 (6 bases each). CDR1 is LNHDA, CDR2 SQIVND, per germline (reference sequence). The CDR3 extends over 14 amino acids. V was shortened by 5 bases and J by 7 bases, with 18 bases between the two germline ends. The CDR3 here is CASSPGLGAGEQYF. The CDR3 nucleotides read TGTGCCAGTAGTCCGGGTTTGGGGGCGGGAGAGCAGTACTTC.

J is TRBJ2-2 and V is TRBV19; D is possibly TRBD2 (5 bases). Trimming pared 10 bases from V and 4 bases from J, leaving 19 bases between. The CDR3 has 15 residues. Germline CDR1 reads LNHDA; CDR2 reads SQIVND (reference sequence). Here the CDR3 reads CATKERAEGTGELFF. Here the CDR3 DNA reads TGTGCCACTAAAGAGAGAGCGGAAGGCACCGGGGAGCTGTTTTTT.

This clone has only one observation. This chain joins TRBV7-8 and TRBJ1-2, with D maybe TRBD1 (5 bases). V was shortened by 0 bases and J by 4 bases, with 6 bases between the two germline ends. There are 13 residues in the CDR3. CDR1 is SGHVS, CDR2 FQNEAQ, per germline. CDR3 protein: CASSLAGVYGYTF. The DNA of the CDR3 is TGTGCCAGCAGCTTAGCGGGGGTCTATGGCTACACCTTC.

The chain recombines TRBV6-6 with TRBJ2-1; 8 bases line up with TRBD1. Per the germline V gene, CDR1 is MNHNY and CDR2 is SVGAGI (reference sequence). The CDR3 is 14 amino acids. The V gene end was trimmed by 2 bases and the J gene end by 4 bases; junction bases not matched to a gene: 1. For the CDR3, the DNA is TGTGCCAGCAGTTACCAGGGGGCGTACAATGAGCAGTTCTTC. It is translated as CASSYQGAYNEQFF.

V gene TRBV11-2 combines with J gene TRBJ2-1; 13 bases line up with TRBD2. This CDR3 region has 17 residues. Losses at the gene ends were 2 bases for V and 8 bases for J; bases not matched to a gene: 9. CDR1 and CDR2 from the germline V gene are SGHAT and FQNNGV. This CDR3 reads CASSLRTGTSGIHEQFF. The CDR3 DNA reads as TGTGCCAGCAGCTTACGTACCGGGACTAGCGGGATACATGAGCAGTTCTTC.

The rearrangement links TRBV9 to TRBJ2-1, with D possibly being TRBD2 (6 bases). In germline, CDR1 is SGDLS, CDR2 YYNGEE. The V end lost 4 bases, the J end lost 5 bases, and 10 bases lay between the germline ends. The CDR3 totals 13 residues. DNA of the CDR3: TGTGCCAGCAGCTTAGGACTAAACAATGAGCAGTTCTTC. Its protein is CASSLGLNNEQFF.

CDR3 coding DNA: TGCGCCAGCAGCCAAAAGGGTCTTACAGGGTATGAAAAACTGTTTTTT. Translating it yields CASSQKGLTGYEKLFF. The chain recombines TRBV4-1 with TRBJ1-4, with D maybe TRBD1 (6 bases). Looked up from germline, CDR1 is MGHRA and CDR2 is YSYEKL. The CDR3 is 16 amino acids. V was clipped by 2 bases and J by 6 bases, with 16 bases between them.

The CDR3, as DNA: TGCGCCAGCAGCTTCCACCGGGGCACAGATACGCAGTATTTT. It translates to CASSFHRGTDTQYF. J is TRBJ2-3 and V is TRBV5-1; D unresolved. The CDR3 runs to 14 residues. The V end lost 2 bases, the J end lost 1 base, and 8 bases lay between the germline ends. The germline CDR1 and CDR2 sequences are SGHRS and YFSETQ.